Sequencing of this T cell receptor (beta chain) was carried out in a study of OX40 agonist ivuxolimab in advanced cancers. About the study as a whole: Ivuxolimab, which targeted the costimulatory receptor OX40 (CD134), was an agonistic, fully human IgG2 monoclonal antibody. Of the roughly 52 dose-escalation patients, hepatocellular carcinoma was present in about 20, melanoma in approximately 15, renal cell carcinoma in 9 and head and neck cancer in 9. Peripheral TCRbeta sequencing aimed to test whether ivuxolimab altered TCR sequence diversity and caused clonal T-cell expansion. Partial responses were achieved by three dose-escalation patients, of whom one had hepatocellular carcinoma and two had cutaneous melanoma. The paper describes the monotherapy dose-escalation part (N ≈ 51 patients) of the phase I trial of ivuxolimab. Intravenous ivuxolimab was administered to patients every 2 weeks at six dose levels: 0.01, 0.1, 0.3, 1.5, 3 and 10 mg/kg. Prior anti-PD-1, anti-PD-L1 or anti-CTLA-4 therapy was permitted, and approximately 40% of dose-escalation patients had received checkpoint inhibitors. A male proportion of almost 85% and a mean age of approximately 60 years, ranging from roughly 23 to 79, were recorded for the dose-escalation cohort.

At the junction V is shortened by 3 bases and J by 7 bases, with 10 bases in between. The CDR3 runs 13 residues from the cysteine to the phenylalanine. Just CDR3 DNA is preserved here, 39 bases in frame from base 1. According to the germline V gene, CDR1 reads SGHAT and CDR2 reads FQNNGV. Regarding this clone: No antigen is known for it. No clone much larger than this one lies a single base away; base qualities are absent.

The trial excluded patients who had a history of autoimmune disease or who were on systemic immunosuppression. Peripheral blood for TCR sequencing was collected from all dose cohorts at baseline, on cycle 4 day 1, and on cycle 7 day 1. The samples were drawn from a first-in-human, open-label, multicenter phase I dose-escalation trial of ivuxolimab. Adults with locally advanced or metastatic head and neck squamous cell, hepatocellular, melanoma or renal cell carcinoma were enrolled in the trial. Before TCR sequencing, CD4+ T cells and CD8+ T cells from peripheral blood were sorted into separate populations. To sequence the TCRbeta CDR3 region, genomic DNA was isolated from the sorted cells. The immunoSEQ Assay was used for sequencing of TCRbeta CDR3 regions. TCRdb provides this immuneACCESS table in a form limited to in-frame rearrangements. Some clones are lacking; in checked studies, under half of them reflect an unresolved V gene, and why the rest are absent is not known. The sample yields under 100,000 clones; over 70% were counted once. Roughly 4.6% of the sample belongs to the ten largest clones.

The study at large found these results: At doses of 0.1 to 3.0 mg/kg, clonal expansion of both CD4+ and CD8+ blood T cells was observed from baseline to week 6. Low levels of normalized T-cell clonal expansion were also seen in some nonresponding patients. In partial responders in the 0.1-3.0 mg/kg groups, normalized peripheral clonal expansion was found to be among the lowest, especially among CD8+ T cells. Antigen specificity was not determined for the clonally expanded peripheral T cells. After ivuxolimab, expanded clones were on average more numerous among CD8+ T cells than among CD4+ T cells.

This clonotype was sampled from an adult with an advanced solid tumor such as melanoma, head and neck, liver or kidney cancer. The rearrangement combines TRBV11-2 with TRBJ1-3, with the D gene uncertain. Sequencing used CD4+ or CD8+ T cells sorted from blood, obtained in a trial of the OX40 agonist ivuxolimab. The encoded CDR3 is CASSFRVRNTIYF. The nucleotide sequence is given as TGTGCCAGCAGCTTCCGGGTGAGGAACACCATATATTTT. With the portions outside the CDR3 filled from the reference TRBV11-2 and TRBJ1-3 genes, the complete variable region becomes EAGVAQSPRYKIIEKRQSVAFWCNPISGHATLYWYQQILGQGPKLLIQFQNNGVVDDSQLPKDRFSAERLKGVDSTLKIQPAKLEDSAVYLCASSFRVRNTIYFGEGSWLTVV.